The present T cell receptor beta chain was sequenced within a study of shared clonotypes between healthy human individuals (TCRdb year 2020). In terms of the full investigation: A few men and a couple of women, aged 18 to 49 years, made up the cohort. The study deeply sequenced blood TCR repertoires of five healthy adults to estimate repertoire size and the extent of clonotype sharing between individuals. For each donor, three plates each were used for CD4 naive and CD4 memory, two plates were used for CD8 naive, and one plate was used for CD8 memory. To increase sequencing depth and limit assay-specific biases, TCR repertoire library preparation and sequencing were carried out by different laboratories using diverse techniques. Each donor's leukapheresis produced roughly between roughly 0.9 and 8.9 billion PBMCs. Summary of the overall study and its limitations: Estimated clonotype richness was generally larger for naive than for memory subsets. Even with the large sequencing depth, rarefaction of the sorted-subset datasets indicated that sequencing was incomplete. Compared with non-shared clonotypes, clonotypes shared by all four sorted-subset donors had higher generation probabilities. About 4.5% of naive CD4, 3.5% of naive CD8, approximately 2.2% of memory CD4, and 0.4% of memory CD8 clonotypes were shared across a few donors. Sampling was limited to blood, and TCR repertoires in tissue likely differ from TCR repertoires in blood. The genetic and exposure-history diversity represented was limited by the small number of donors. Pairwise subsampling led to the expectation that sequencing depth would affect the degree of clonotype sharing among donors.

As to this clone: What antigen it recognizes has not been identified. No base qualities exist here, and no much larger clone lies one base off it.

Using the deep immunoSEQ assay, multiplex PCR amplified TCR CDR3 regions from genomic DNA. Extracted genomic DNA from each cell subset was spread evenly across all wells of several immunoSEQ 96-well plates, with each plate serving as a replicate. For sorted subsets, 200 to 250 ng genomic DNA, equal to 30,000 or so T cell genomes, was loaded into each replicate PCR. Purified libraries were measured with a Qubit 3.0 fluorometer, size-checked on a Bioanalyzer 2100, and measured again with the KAPA Library Quantification kit. A separate single-read 150-cycle Illumina NextSeq 550 flow cell was used to sequence each immunoSEQ 96-well plate. The authors' analysis ran thus. The immunoSEQ output contained only junctional sequences without quality scores, so filtering could not match that applied to full-length reads. Sequences were annotated with PyIR, a Python wrapper for IgBLAST v1.9, using IMGT germline references to assign V/J genes and CDR3. Any read was removed if the V/J assignment was weak (E-value above 1e-6), the CDR3 was missing, or the read contained stop codons, out-of-frame junctions, or ambiguous translated residues. V3J clonotypes were defined by identical inferred V gene, J gene, and CDR3 amino acid sequence. Percentage overlap between repertoires was calculated by dividing the number of shared unique clonotypes by the size of the smaller repertoire. Three approaches were used to assess repertoire richness: RTK rarefaction, the Chao1 estimator, and Recon v2.1 estimates of unobserved clonotypes. OLGA was used to compute generation probabilities for all TCRbeta clonotypes that the gDNA method yielded from a handful of donors. Held by TCRdb, this immuneACCESS table contains in-frame sequences only and omits some clones. Under half of the omission traces to an unresolved V gene where checked; the cause of the rest is unknown. Clonal size and the V and J genes are those of that table, whereas D and trimming came from the DNA. The sample contains tens of thousands of clones, about 64% of them found a single time. About 51% of the sample is in the top ten clones.

Donors were healthy HIV-negative adults with no recently reported acute infections or vaccinations. Only Caucasian adults living in Nashville, Tennessee, USA were represented among the donors. The CD8 memory samples were a combination of magnetically selected CD45RO+ cells and CCR7-negative CD45RA+ effector memory (TemRA) cells. Blood was collected by leukapheresis, and PBMCs were isolated by Ficoll-Histopaque density gradient centrifugation and then cryopreserved in liquid nitrogen vapor phase. Purity and quantity of every magnetically sorted T cell population were checked by analytical flow cytometry. Each sorted fraction had its genomic DNA isolated and then quantified by UV absorbance on a Nanodrop 2000c. Sequencing input: memory CD8+ T cells sorted from blood. Reading the label with the study, this specimen's cell subset or site is: CD45RO+ cells pooled with CCR7-negative TemRA cells. The TCR sequence derives from a man aged 30-40 years in good health.

The encoded CDR3 is CASSSTSGRAYNEQFF. The nucleotides read TGTGCCAGCAGCTCGACTAGCGGGAGGGCTTACAATGAGCAGTTCTTC. The V and J genes are TRBV7-9 and TRBJ2-1; the junction holds 14 bases that match TRBD2. The CDR3 sequence holds 16 residues, the cysteine and phenylalanine included. The CDR3 DNA has 48 bases and is translated from base 1. The germline V gene encodes CDR1 SEHNR and CDR2 FQNEAQ (reference sequence). Trimmed from V: 4 bases; trimmed from J: 4 bases; junction bases lacking a gene match: 3.